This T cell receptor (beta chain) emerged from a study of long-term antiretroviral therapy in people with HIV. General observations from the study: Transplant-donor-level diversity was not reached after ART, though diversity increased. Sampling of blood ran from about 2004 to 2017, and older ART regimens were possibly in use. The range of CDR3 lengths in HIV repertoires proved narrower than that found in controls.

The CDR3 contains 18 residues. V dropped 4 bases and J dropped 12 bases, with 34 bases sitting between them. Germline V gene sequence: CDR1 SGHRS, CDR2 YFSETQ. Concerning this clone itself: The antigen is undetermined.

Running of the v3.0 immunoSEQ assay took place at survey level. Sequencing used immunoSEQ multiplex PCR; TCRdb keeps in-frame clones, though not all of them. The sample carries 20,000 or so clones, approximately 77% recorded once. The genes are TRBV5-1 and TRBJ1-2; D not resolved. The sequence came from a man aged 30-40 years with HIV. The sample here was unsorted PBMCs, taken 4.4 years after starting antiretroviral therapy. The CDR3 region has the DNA TGCGCCAGCAGCCCCCTGCCCCAGCCATCCCCTGCACAGTGGGTACACACCTTC. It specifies CASSPLPQPSPAQWVHTF. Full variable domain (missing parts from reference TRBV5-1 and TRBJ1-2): KAGVTQTPRYLIKTRGQQVTLSCSPISGHRSVSWYQQTPGQGLQFLFEYFSETQRNKGNFPGRFSGRQFSNSRSEMNVSTLELGDSALYLCASSPLPQPSPAQWVHTFGSGTRLTVV.